These 3 T cell receptor beta chains originate from one sample sequenced in a study of T-cell memory formation after mild COVID-19. TCRdb analysed the 5' RACE reads with MiXCR anew, one entry per CDR3 protein. This sample has 70,000 to 100,000 distinct CDR3 sequences; over 13% occur once, and the top ten carry about two fifths. Material for sequencing was PBMCs or a T cell subset sorted from them (not recorded which). The receptors stem from a man between 18 and 35 years old who had mild COVID-19 (a few samples of this study predate the infection). Cell type and time point are not known.

The chain has TRBV6-6 and TRBJ1-1, with no clear D. Germline-derived CDR1 and CDR2 are MNHNY and SVGAGI (reference sequence). CDR3 size: 14 residues. Trimming shortened V by 8 bases and J by 1 base, and 14 bases separated the two germline ends. The CDR3 region is CASCHRTANTEAFF. As DNA, the CDR3 is TGTGCCAGCTGTCACCGGACGGCGAACACTGAAGCTTTCTTT.

This clonotype was picked up a small number of times. This rearrangement joins TRBV7-2 to TRBJ1-1; no reliable D call. Germline V lookup: CDR1 SGHTA, CDR2 FQGNSA. The length of the CDR3 is 16 residues. Trimming shortened V by 2 bases and J by 1 base, and 14 bases separated the two germline ends. Here the CDR3 reads CASSLFLPRPNTEAFF. In DNA form, the CDR3 reads TGTGCCAGCAGCTTATTTCTCCCCAGACCGAACACTGAAGCTTTCTTT.

This clonotype was seen more than once but under ten times. CDR3 amino acids: CASIGSETQYF. CDR3 in DNA: TGTGCCTCCATCGGCTCGGAGACCCAGTACTTC. The rearrangement uses TRBV7-9 and TRBJ2-5; D uncertain. The CDR3 is 11 residues long. The V and J ends lost 11 bases and 5 bases respectively, with 12 bases between them. Germline loops: CDR1 SEHNR, CDR2 FQNEAQ (reference sequence).